Sequencing of this T cell receptor beta chain was carried out in a study of OX40 agonist ivuxolimab in advanced cancers. Looking at the study overall: Ivuxolimab was delivered to patients intravenously every 2 weeks at doses spanning 0.01 to 10 mg/kg. Of mixed ages from about 20 to 80 and averaging 60 years, the group was more than 65% male. Partial response was recorded in three patients: one hepatocellular carcinoma and two cutaneous melanoma cases.

General observations from the study: Relative to CD4+ cells, CD8+ T cells on average had more expanded clones.

This CDR3 has 14 residues. Germline CDR1 is SGHNT and CDR2 is YYREEE (reference sequence). Losses at the gene ends were 0 bases for V and 7 bases for J; bases not matched to a gene: 2. This table comes from immunoSEQ multiplex PCR, and its TCRdb copy is limited to in-frame clones, with some not included. The sample has some 45,000 clones; about 90% are singletons. About this clone itself: Antigen: not known.

The sample here was CD4+ or CD8+ T cells sorted from blood, taken in a trial of the OX40 agonist ivuxolimab. This sequence joins TRBV5-4 and TRBJ2-7; 12 nucleotides match TRBD2. The sequence derives from an adult with an advanced solid tumor such as melanoma, head and neck, liver or kidney cancer. CDR3 amino acids: CASSLASGRVEQYF. The CDR3 DNA is TGTGCCAGCAGCTTGGCTAGCGGGAGGGTAGAGCAGTACTTC.